One sample yielded the 15 T cell receptor beta chains listed below, sequenced in a study of blood T cell repertoires in COVID-19. Assay used: immunoSEQ multiplex PCR; TCRdb lists only in-frame clones, some missing. Of about 370,000 clones listed, around nine tenths are singletons. Input material: PBMCs or T cells enriched from blood (not recorded which). These receptors came from a woman aged 25-40 years who had recovered from COVID-19.

This CDR3 reads CASSLFLGDTQYF. CDR3 in DNA: TGTGCCAGCAGCTTATTCTTGGGCGATACGCAGTATTTT. The V and J genes are TRBV7-9 and TRBJ2-3; D is unresolved. Germline assignment: CDR1 SEHNR and CDR2 FQNEAQ (reference sequence). Trimming removed 2 bases from V and 6 bases from J, with 9 bases in between. This CDR3 has 13 residues. Full variable domain (outside the CDR3, taken from reference TRBV7-9 and TRBJ2-3): DTGVSQNPRHKITKRGQNVTFRCDPISEHNRLYWYRQTLGQGPEFLTYFQNEAQLEKSRLLSDRFSAERPKGSFSTLEIQRTEQGDSAMYLCASSLFLGDTQYFGPGTRLTVL.

In DNA form, the CDR3 reads TGTGCCAGCAGTATTGTATGGACAGAGAAAACTAAGCTCCGGAACATTCAGTACTTC. Its protein product is CASSIVWTEKTKLRNIQYF. The rearrangement uses TRBV28 and TRBJ2-4; D possibly corresponds to TRBD1 (6 bases). The CDR3 contains 19 residues. The V and J ends lost 5 bases and 7 bases respectively, with 30 bases between them. The V gene's germline CDR1 is MDHEN and CDR2 SYDVKM.

The chain uses TRBV7-2 and TRBJ2-5; 13 bases align to TRBD2. V was pared by 7 bases and J by 5 bases, with 4 bases of the junction left unmatched. Germline V gives CDR1 SGHTA, CDR2 FQGNSA. The CDR3 is made up of 14 amino acids. In nucleotides, the CDR3 is TGTGCCAGCAATGGACTAGCGGGGGACGAGACCCAGTACTTC. Protein product: CASNGLAGDETQYF.

This chain uses TRBV29-1 with TRBJ2-7; 9 bases match TRBD1. The V gene end was trimmed by 4 bases and the J gene end by 11 bases; junction bases not matched to a gene: 3. Germline V gene lookup returns CDR1 SQVTM and CDR2 ANQGSEA. This CDR3 contains 10 residues. CDR3 loop: CSVGRDREYF. The CDR3, as DNA: TGCAGCGTTGGCCGGGACAGGGAGTACTTC.

Notes on this clone: This specimen includes other DNA sequences encoding the same CDR3. The chain recombines TRBV12-3 or TRBV12-4 with TRBJ2-7, with a weak D call TRBD1 (6 bases). V lost 2 bases, J lost 3 bases, and 8 bases lay in between. The CDR3 runs to 13 residues. For the CDR3, the DNA is TGTGCCAGCAGTTTACAGGGGATCTACGAGCAGTACTTC. As protein: CASSLQGIYEQYF.

V and J are TRBV5-6 and TRBJ2-7, with D maybe TRBD1 (6 bases). V lost 0 bases and J lost 4, with 11 bases in between. From germline, CDR1 is SGHDT and CDR2 YYEEEE. This CDR3 has 14 residues. CDR3 bases: TGTGCCAGCAGCTTGGCCGGACAGCCTTACGAGCAGTACTTC. Residues: CASSLAGQPYEQYF.

The chain has TRBV27 and TRBJ2-2, with TRBD2 identical over 9 bases. Per germline, CDR1 MNHEY and CDR2 SMNVEV (reference sequence). V lost 5 bases, J lost 2 bases, and 6 bases stayed unmatched. The CDR3 sequence is 16 residues long. The CDR3 DNA sequence: TGTGCCAGCAGTCTAATTAGCGGGAGAAACACCGGGGAGCTGTTTTTT. Encoded protein: CASSLISGRNTGELFF.

This clone was detected once. CDR3 amino acids: CASSWGGATNEKLFF. CDR3 DNA: TGTGCCAGCAGCTGGGGCGGGGCAACTAATGAAAAACTGTTTTTT. This chain connects TRBV7-2 to TRBJ1-4; TRBD1 is a possible D gene (5 bases). The CDR3 loop spans 15 amino acids. Between the trimmed V and J ends, which lost 4 bases and 0 bases, there was a span of 9 bases. Germline assignment: CDR1 SGHTA and CDR2 FQGNSA.

V and J are TRBV6-5 and TRBJ1-6; D may be TRBD1 (6 bases). Trimming left V 4 bases short and J 14 bases short, with 21 bases between. This CDR3 comprises 15 residues. CDR1 and CDR2 (germline): MNHEY, SVGAGI. The CDR3 reads CASSSPGHGGRALHF. CDR3 DNA sequence: TGTGCCAGCAGTTCTCCGGGACACGGAGGTCGGGCCCTCCACTTT.

This clone was picked up a small number of times. V gene TRBV4-1 combines with J gene TRBJ1-6, with D unresolved. CDR1 is MGHRA and CDR2 is YSYEKL in the germline V gene. Trimming stripped 0 bases from V and 2 bases from J, with 11 bases between. The CDR3 length is 17 residues. CDR3 protein: CASSQEWAATYNSPLHF. DNA of the CDR3: TGCGCCAGCAGCCAAGAGTGGGCCGCCACCTATAATTCACCCCTCCACTTT.

The chain combines TRBV3-1 (or the pseudogene TRBV3-2) with TRBJ2-5; perhaps TRBD1 as D (6 bases). CDR1 and CDR2 (germline): LGHDT, YNNKEL (reference sequence). The CDR3 length is 15 residues. Trimming pared 0 bases from V and 7 bases from J, leaving 15 bases between. CDR3: CASSQEGPGVGTQYF. CDR3 bases: TGTGCCAGCAGCCAAGAGGGCCCAGGGGTGGGGACCCAGTACTTC.

The CDR3 DNA sequence: TGCGCCAGCTACGGGGTTGGCTATGGCTACACCTTC. Translation gives CASYGVGYGYTF. The rearrangement uses TRBV5-1 and TRBJ1-2; the D is unclear. CDR3 length: 12 residues. The V end lost 7 bases, the J end lost 4 bases, and 11 bases lay between the germline ends. Germline loops: CDR1 SGHRS, CDR2 YFSETQ.

V usage is TRBV2 and J usage is TRBJ1-1; D unresolved. V lost 3 bases to trimming and J lost 11 bases, with 16 bases between them. The CDR3 is made up of 13 amino acids. Per germline, CDR1 SNHLY and CDR2 FYNNEI. The CDR3 protein is CASSDGQAREAFF. The CDR3 nucleotides read TGTGCCAGCAGTGACGGCCAGGCGAGGGAGGCTTTCTTT. Combining the CDR3 with reference TRBV2 and TRBJ1-1 gives the whole variable domain EPEVTQTPSHQVTQMGQEVILRCVPISNHLYFYWYRQILGQKVEFLVSFYNNEISEKSEIFDDQFSVERPDGSNFTLKIRSTKLEDSAMYFCASSDGQAREAFFGQGTRLTVV.

This rearrangement joins TRBV3-1 (or the pseudogene TRBV3-2) to TRBJ2-7; D may be TRBD1 (6 bases). Germline V CDR1 and CDR2: LGHDT, YNNKEL (reference sequence). Between the trimmed V and J ends, which lost 0 bases and 0 bases, there was a span of 15 bases. This CDR3 comprises 17 residues. DNA of the CDR3: TGTGCCAGCAGCCAAGAACCCGGACAGTTCCTCTCCTACGAGCAGTACTTC. Its protein product is CASSQEPGQFLSYEQYF.

The V call is TRBV19, the J call TRBJ1-2; unclear D gene. Between the trimmed V and J ends, which lost 5 bases and 7 bases, there was a span of 17 bases. CDR3 size: 14 residues. Germline V gene sequence: CDR1 LNHDA, CDR2 SQIVND (reference sequence). The CDR3 coding sequence is TGTGCCAGTAGTCAGAATCAAGGGAGAGGTGGCTACACCTTC. Translating it yields CASSQNQGRGGYTF.